Reported below is one TCR beta chain. The CDR3 covers 13 residues. CDR1 SGHTA and CDR2 FQGTGA come from the germline V gene. The junction had 1 base not matched to a gene; V was cut back by 2 bases and J by 6 bases. This specimen belongs to a study of T cell changes during pregnancy in multiple sclerosis. Sequenced by immunoSEQ multiplex PCR; TCRdb stores in-frame clones only, minus some. The sample holds 9,500 to 14,000 clones, roughly 82% seen once. This sequence originates from a female donor in good health, enrolled as a control in a pregnancy study. The sample was CD8+ T cells from peripheral blood mononuclear cells, taken after pregnancy. This chain connects TRBV7-3 to TRBJ2-1, with 7 nucleotides matching TRBD2. CDR3 region: CASSLGTINEQFF. DNA for the CDR3: TGTGCCAGCAGCTTAGGGACTATCAATGAGCAGTTCTTC.